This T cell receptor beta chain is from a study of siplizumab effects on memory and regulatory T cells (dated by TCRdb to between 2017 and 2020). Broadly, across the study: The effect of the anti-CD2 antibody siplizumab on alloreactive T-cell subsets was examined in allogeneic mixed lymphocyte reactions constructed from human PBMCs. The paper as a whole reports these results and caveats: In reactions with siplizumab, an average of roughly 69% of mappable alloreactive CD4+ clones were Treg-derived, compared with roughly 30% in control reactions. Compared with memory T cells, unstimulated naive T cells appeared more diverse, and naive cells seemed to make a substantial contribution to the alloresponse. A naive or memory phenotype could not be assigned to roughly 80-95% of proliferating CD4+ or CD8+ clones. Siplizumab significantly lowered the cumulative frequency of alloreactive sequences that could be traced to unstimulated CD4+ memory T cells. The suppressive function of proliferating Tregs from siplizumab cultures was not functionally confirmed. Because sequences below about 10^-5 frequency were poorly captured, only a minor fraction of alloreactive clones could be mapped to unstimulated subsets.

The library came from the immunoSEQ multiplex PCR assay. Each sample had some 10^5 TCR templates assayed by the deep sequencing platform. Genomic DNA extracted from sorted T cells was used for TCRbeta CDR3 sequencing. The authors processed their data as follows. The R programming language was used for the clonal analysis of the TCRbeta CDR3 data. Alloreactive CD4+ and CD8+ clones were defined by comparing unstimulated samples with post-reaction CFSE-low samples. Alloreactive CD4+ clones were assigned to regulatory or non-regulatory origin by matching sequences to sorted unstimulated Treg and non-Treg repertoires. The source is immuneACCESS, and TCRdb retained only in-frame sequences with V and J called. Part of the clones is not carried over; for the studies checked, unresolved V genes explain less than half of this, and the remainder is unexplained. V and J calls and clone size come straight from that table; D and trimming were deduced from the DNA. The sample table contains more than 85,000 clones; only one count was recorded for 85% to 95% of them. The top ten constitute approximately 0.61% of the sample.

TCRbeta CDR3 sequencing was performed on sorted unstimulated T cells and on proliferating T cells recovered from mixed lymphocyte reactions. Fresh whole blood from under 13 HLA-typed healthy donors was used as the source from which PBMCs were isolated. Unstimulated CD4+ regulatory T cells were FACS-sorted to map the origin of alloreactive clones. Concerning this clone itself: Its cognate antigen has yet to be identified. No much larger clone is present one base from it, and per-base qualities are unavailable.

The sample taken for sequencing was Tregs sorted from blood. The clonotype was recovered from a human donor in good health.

The CDR3 sequence is CASSEVHSVGELFF. The base sequence is TGTGCCAGCAGTGAAGTACATTCGGTTGGGGAGCTGTTTTTT. The chain uses TRBV25-1 and TRBJ2-2, with the identity of the D gene unclear. V was cut back by 2 bases and J by 8 bases, leaving a gap of 12 bases between them. From the germline V gene, CDR1 is MGHDK and CDR2 is SYGVNS. Its CDR3 holds 14 amino acids, cysteine through phenylalanine. Only CDR3 DNA remains: 42 bases, in frame from the first base. Outside the CDR3, residues come from the reference TRBV25-1 and TRBJ2-2 proteins, so the full variable domain is: EADIYQTPRYLVIGTGKKITLECSQTMGHDKMYWYQQDPGMELHLIHYSYGVNSTEKGDLSSESTVSRIRTEHFPLTLESARPSHTSQYLCASSEVHSVGELFFGEGSRLTVL.